The present entry profiles one T cell receptor beta chain with its context. The antigen is unknown. Germline V gene data show CDR1 as SNHLY and CDR2 as FYNNEI. The J segment lost 2 bases and the V segment lost 6 bases, leaving 5 bases of the junction unmatched. The CDR3 sequence is 14 residues long. Generated by immunoSEQ multiplex PCR, the TCRdb table keeps only in-frame clones and is missing some. The sample records 78,000 or so clones, 84% being singletons. The entry originates in a study of T cells in localized non-small cell lung cancer. General study points: Adjacent lung held a median around 60 of the top 100 tumor clones. Prolonged overall survival went with higher T cell density in the blood.

The chain has TRBV2 and TRBJ2-7; TRBD1 aligns across 9 bases. The source of this sequence is a man between 35 and 75 years old with stage I lung adenocarcinoma. The sample in question was peripheral blood, obtained before any cancer treatment. This chain's CDR3 is CASSEQGATYEQYF. The CDR3 nucleotides read TGTGCCAGCAGCGAACAGGGGGCAACCTACGAGCAGTACTTC.